The T cell receptor (beta chain) under discussion was sequenced for a study of T cell responses to AZD1222 COVID-19 vaccine. Only in-frame clones appear in the TCRdb table, and some are missing; sequencing was by immunoSEQ multiplex PCR. The sample holds 120,000 to 150,000 clones; 92% are singletons and the top ten take roughly 4%. The CDR3 length is 15 residues. Trimming left V 2 bases short and J 0 bases short, with 8 bases between. The germline V gene has CDR1 KGHSH and CDR2 LQKENI. Broader study findings: Seropositivity was recorded at baseline in only 5 or 6 AZD1222 recipients.

With respect to this clone: The antigen is undetermined.

The sequence derives from an adult who received the AZD1222 COVID-19 vaccine. This rearrangement joins TRBV18 to TRBJ1-3, with no clear D. The sample consisted of peripheral blood, taken 28 days after the second AZD1222 dose. The CDR3 coding sequence is TGTGCCAGCTCACCAGGCAGCCTCTCTGGAAACACCATATATTTT. Protein sequence: CASSPGSLSGNTIYF.